This TCR beta chain was profiled in a study of cytotoxic CD8 clonotypes in ibrutinib-treated CLL. The overall study: Partial responses totalled 24 and complete responses 2; after median around 74 months, 14 remained remitted and roughly twelve progressed. Study-wide results and caveats: Few clonotypes were public, and these shrank or held steady under treatment.

The CDR3 has 13 amino acids. Per the germline V gene, CDR1 is MDHEN and CDR2 is SYDVKM. The germline V and J ends were trimmed by 5 bases and 3 bases, with 11 bases remaining between them. Sequenced by immunoSEQ multiplex PCR; TCRdb stores in-frame clones only, minus some. This sample has some 140,000 clones, with less than 95% found just once. This clone is a singleton in its sample. The target antigen is unknown. Sample: PBMCs, taken after 12 months of ibrutinib treatment. This sequence was found in a human donor with chronic lymphocytic leukemia. The chain carries TRBV28 and TRBJ2-7; unclear D gene. The CDR3 region has the DNA TGTGCCAGCAGTATGGGTTTTAGCTACGAGCAGTACTTC. This sequence encodes CASSMGFSYEQYF.